The clone carrying this TCR beta chain showed up just a few times. What it binds is not known. This sample was included in a study of blood T cells in healthy people across ages. Findings of the study overall: The unknown donor CMV status may have confounded expanded clonotype changes. PBMCs were not sorted, which prevented a conclusive comparison of naive versus antigen-experienced cells. Older age went with lower TCR beta diversity per million T cells, in a roughly linear way.

For the second PCR, which ran for 7 to 11 cycles, a sample-barcoded 5' primer and a J-beta primer mix were used. TCRdb independently ran MiXCR on the 5' RACE reads; one entry per CDR3 protein. The data contain 1.5 million to 1.8 million distinct CDR3 sequences, about 42% of them seen just once; the ten biggest clones take up approximately 4%. This clonotype originated in a woman aged 18 to 35 in good health. The sequenced sample consisted of blood.

For the CDR3, the DNA is TGTGCCAGCGGACCGACAGCTTCCTACGAGCAGTACTTC. It yields the protein CASGPTASYEQYF. This chain uses TRBV14 with TRBJ2-7; the D gene is possibly TRBD1 (5 bases). V lost 8 bases, J lost 1 base, and 12 bases lay in between. The germline CDR1 and CDR2 sequences are SGHDN and FVKESK. The CDR3 extends over 13 amino acids.